A single sample gave rise to the 18 T cell receptor beta chains below, sequenced in a study of T cells in Graves' hyperthyroidism and ophthalmopathy. Regions amplified from RNA transcripts were the TCR beta CDR3 regions. Researchers ran a first-round RT-PCR on the TCR CDR3 using the HTBI primer set. MiXCR was run by TCRdb on the multiplex PCR reads, yielding one entry per CDR3 protein. The repertoire holds around 34,000 distinct CDR3 sequences, with under 65% as singletons. Sequenced sample: blood. These receptors all come from a woman between 40 and 50 years old with Graves' ophthalmopathy.

The V call is TRBV10-1, the J call TRBJ1-1, with D hard to call. The CDR3 sequence is 15 residues long. The V gene's germline CDR1 is WNHNN and CDR2 SYGVQD (reference sequence). V dropped 6 bases and J dropped 3 bases, with 17 bases sitting between them. CDR3: CASRVYEQEYTEAFF. CDR3 in DNA: TGCGCCAGCAGGGTTTACGAGCAGGAGTACACTGAAGCTTTCTTT.

Regarding this clonotype: A much larger clonotype is one base distant, so this may be a read error. The V gene is TRBV5-1, the J gene TRBJ2-2, with D possibly matching TRBD1 (6 bases). Germline V gives CDR1 SGHRS, CDR2 YFSETQ. The CDR3 extends over 15 amino acids. DNA for the CDR3: TGCGCCGGCAGCCGTGGGACATACGGTGCCGGGGAGCTGTTTTTT. It translates to CAGSRGTYGAGELFF.

For the CDR3, the DNA is TGCAGTGAGATCCCGGGACTAGCGGGGGGAAACTACGAGCAGTACTTC. It yields the protein CSEIPGLAGGNYEQYF. J is TRBJ2-7 and V is TRBV20-1, with 15 bases lining up with TRBD2. Germline V gives CDR1 DFQATT, CDR2 SNEGSKA (reference sequence). CDR3 length: 16 residues. The V and J ends lost 7 bases and 3 bases, in that order; junction bases with no gene match: 10.

This clonotype was observed many times. The chain combines TRBV6-2 or TRBV6-3 with TRBJ1-5; no clear D gene. This CDR3 has 14 residues. Trimming removed 0 bases at V and 0 bases at J, with 3 bases between. CDR1 MNHEY and CDR2 SVGEGT come from the germline V gene. The CDR3 nucleotides read TGTGCCAGCAGTTACTCTAATAGCAATCAGCCCCAGCATTTT. As protein: CASSYSNSNQPQHF.

This clonotype has ten or more counts. The chain carries TRBV20-1 and TRBJ1-5, with TRBD1 matching over 10 bases. The CDR3 length is 15 residues. The germline CDR1 and CDR2 sequences are DFQATT and SNEGSKA (reference sequence). V was pared by 4 bases and J by 6 bases, with 9 bases of the junction left unmatched. The chain's CDR3 is CSAKRQGAALQPQHF. CDR3 sequence (DNA): TGCAGTGCTAAGCGACAGGGGGCCGCTCTTCAGCCCCAGCATTTT.

This clonotype was seen more than once but under ten times. J is TRBJ1-4 and V is TRBV10-3; D is uncertain. The CDR3 is made up of 13 amino acids. V was pared by 4 bases and J by 2 bases, with 5 bases between. Germline V gene data show CDR1 as ENHRY and CDR2 as SYGVKD. The CDR3 loop reads CAISGGTNEKLFF. DNA of the CDR3: TGTGCCATCAGTGGTGGGACTAATGAAAAACTGTTTTTT.

In this sample, this clonotype turned up many times. This chain joins TRBV6-1 and TRBJ2-7; no clear D. V gave up 6 bases and J gave up 2 bases, with 17 bases separating them. The CDR3 has 15 amino acids. CDR1 is MNHNS and CDR2 is SASEGT in the germline V gene. CDR3 residues: CASSARTGSAYEQYF. CDR3 DNA: TGTGCCAGCAGCGCCCGAACCGGGTCCGCCTACGAGCAGTACTTC.

The chain has TRBV20-1 and TRBJ1-5, with D maybe TRBD1 (6 bases). V was shortened by 6 bases and J by 6 bases, with 12 bases between the two germline ends. Germline values: CDR1 DFQATT, CDR2 SNEGSKA (reference sequence). The CDR3 loop spans 12 amino acids. This CDR3 is CSAVRGSQPQHF. CDR3 bases: TGCAGTGCGGTAAGGGGGTCTCAGCCCCAGCATTTT.

This clonotype was detected ten times or more. The gene calls are TRBV11-2 and TRBJ2-3; D possibly matches TRBD1 or TRBD2 (5 bases each). Germline V gene data show CDR1 as SGHAT and CDR2 as FQNNGV. Trimming pared 2 bases from V and 6 bases from J, leaving 21 bases between. This CDR3 is 17 amino acids long. The CDR3 DNA reads as TGTGCCAGCAGCTTAAATTGGGGACCTCCATTGTACGATACGCAGTATTTT. Translation gives CASSLNWGPPLYDTQYF.

In this sample, this clonotype is medium-sized. The chain carries TRBV7-6 and TRBJ2-1; D is ambiguous. CDR1 SGHVS and CDR2 FNYEAQ come from the germline V gene. V lost 0 bases and J lost 6, with 6 bases in between. This CDR3 has 13 residues. The CDR3 coding sequence is TGTGCCAGCAGCTTAGCGATTCGCAATGAGCAGTTCTTC. Translated, it gives CASSLAIRNEQFF.

With regard to this clonotype: Just one base apart from a much larger clone, this may be a read error. The CDR3 does not end in the conserved phenylalanine or tryptophan, so this is likely a read error. CDR3 in DNA: TGTGCCAGCAGTTTGGGCGGGACAGTATACAATGAGCAGTTCTCC. This sequence encodes CASSLGGTVYNEQFS. V usage is TRBV24-1 and J usage is TRBJ2-1; D might be TRBD1 (7 bases). The CDR3 consists of 15 residues. Per the germline V gene, CDR1 is KGHDR and CDR2 is SFDVKD.

The genes are TRBV2 and TRBJ2-1; TRBD2 agrees at 8 bases. CDR1 and CDR2 from the germline V gene are SNHLY and FYNNEI. The CDR3 totals 14 residues. Trimming removed 2 bases from V and 5 bases from J; junction bases left unmatched: 2. CDR3 loop: CASSELAGNNEQFF. The CDR3 nucleotides read TGTGCCAGCAGTGAACTAGCGGGTAACAATGAGCAGTTCTTC.

This sequence joins TRBV15 and TRBJ2-2, with D tentatively TRBD1 (5 bases). V was trimmed by 0 bases and J by 5 bases, leaving 10 bases between them. There are 15 residues in the CDR3. Germline CDR1 and CDR2: LNHNV and YYDKDF (reference sequence). The CDR3 coding sequence is TGTGCCACCAGCAGAGATCCCAGGGTAACCGGGGAGCTGTTTTTT. Translating gives CATSRDPRVTGELFF.

The sample holds many counts of this clonotype. The chain carries TRBV7-9 and TRBJ2-2, with a possible D match to TRBD2 (5 bases). Germline lookup yields CDR1 SEHNR and CDR2 FQNEAQ (reference sequence). CDR3 size: 15 residues. V was cut by 3 bases and J by 3 bases, with 11 bases left in between. CDR3: CASSLRGSDTGELFF. CDR3 bases: TGTGCCAGCAGCTTGCGAGGGTCCGACACCGGGGAGCTGTTTTTT.

The chain couples TRBV5-8 to TRBJ2-5; TRBD2 aligns across 16 bases. V dropped 1 base and J dropped 7; count of bases not matched to a gene: 13. Per the germline V gene, CDR1 is SGHTS and CDR2 is YDEGEE. The CDR3 length is 19 residues. CDR3 DNA sequence: TGTGCCAGCAGCTTGAGCGGGACTAGCGGGGGGGCCGTGCGTGGGACCCAGTACTTC. Translated, it gives CASSLSGTSGGAVRGTQYF.

About this clonotype itself: This could be a read error, since a much larger clone is one nucleotide away. This chain uses TRBV25-1 with TRBJ1-2; 8 bases map to TRBD1. CDR1 and CDR2 (germline): MGHDK, SYGVNS. The V and J ends lost 6 bases and 0 bases, in that order; junction bases with no gene match: 9. There are 16 residues in the CDR3. CDR3 sequence: CASRSAGGEANYGYTF. CDR3 in DNA: TGTGCCAGCAGGTCAGCAGGGGGCGAAGCTAACTATGGCTACACCTTC.

This clonotype was seen ten or more times. V is TRBV27 and J is TRBJ1-6, with 9 bases matching TRBD1. The germline V gene encodes CDR1 MNHEY and CDR2 SMNVEV (reference sequence). The junction had 4 bases not matched to a gene; V was cut back by 2 bases and J by 5 bases. This CDR3 comprises 16 residues. The CDR3 nucleotides are TGTGCCAGCAGTTTAAAGGGACAGGGCAATAATTCACCCCTCCACTTT. It specifies CASSLKGQGNNSPLHF.

Turning to this clonotype: A clone one base away is much larger, so this may be a read error. The CDR3 ends on some other residue instead of the conserved phenylalanine or tryptophan, so this is likely a read error. The chain employs TRBV5-6 and TRBJ1-3; D is uncertain. V shed 5 bases and J shed 3 bases, with 9 bases lying between them. The V gene's germline CDR1 is SGHDT and CDR2 YYEEEE. The CDR3 is made up of 13 amino acids. The DNA of the CDR3 is TGTGCCAGCAGTTATGATGATGGAAACACCATATATCTT. It is translated as CASSYDDGNTIYL.